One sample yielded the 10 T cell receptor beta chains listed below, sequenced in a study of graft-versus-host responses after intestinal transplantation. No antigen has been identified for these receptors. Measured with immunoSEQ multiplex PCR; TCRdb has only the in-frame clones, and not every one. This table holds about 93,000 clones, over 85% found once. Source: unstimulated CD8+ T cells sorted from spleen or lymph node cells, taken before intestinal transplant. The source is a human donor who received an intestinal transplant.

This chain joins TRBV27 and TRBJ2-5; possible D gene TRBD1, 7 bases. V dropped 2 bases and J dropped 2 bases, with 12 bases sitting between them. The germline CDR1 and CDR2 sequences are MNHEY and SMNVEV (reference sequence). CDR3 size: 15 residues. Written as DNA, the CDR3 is TGTGCCAGCAGTTTAGCGGGGACAGTTCAAGAGACCCAGTACTTC. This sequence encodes CASSLAGTVQETQYF.

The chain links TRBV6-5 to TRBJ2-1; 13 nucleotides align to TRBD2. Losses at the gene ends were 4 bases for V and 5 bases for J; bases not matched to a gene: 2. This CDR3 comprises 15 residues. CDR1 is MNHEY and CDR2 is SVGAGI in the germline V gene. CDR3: CASSSLAGGNNEQFF. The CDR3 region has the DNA TGTGCCAGCAGTTCACTAGCGGGAGGGAACAATGAGCAGTTCTTC.

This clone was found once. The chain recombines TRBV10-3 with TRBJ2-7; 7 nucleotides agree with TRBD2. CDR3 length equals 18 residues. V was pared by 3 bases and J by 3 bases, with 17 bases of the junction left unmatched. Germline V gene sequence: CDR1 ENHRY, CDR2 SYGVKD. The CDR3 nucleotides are TGTGCCATCAGTGACCCCCCGCGTTGGGCTAGCGGATTCTACGAGCAGTACTTC. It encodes CAISDPPRWASGFYEQYF.

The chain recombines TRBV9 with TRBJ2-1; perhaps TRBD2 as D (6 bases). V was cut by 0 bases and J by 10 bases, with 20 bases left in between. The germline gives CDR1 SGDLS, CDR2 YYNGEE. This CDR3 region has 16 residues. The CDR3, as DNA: TGTGCCAGCAGCGTAGAAGGACTAATGGGGCTGGAGGAGCAGTTCTTC. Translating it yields CASSVEGLMGLEEQFF.

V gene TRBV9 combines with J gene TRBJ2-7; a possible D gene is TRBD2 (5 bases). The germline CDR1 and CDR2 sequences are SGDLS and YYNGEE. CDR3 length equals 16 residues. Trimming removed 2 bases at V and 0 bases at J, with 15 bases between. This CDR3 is CASSVTSFSPSYEQYF. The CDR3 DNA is TGTGCCAGCAGCGTCACTAGTTTTTCACCCTCCTACGAGCAGTACTTC.

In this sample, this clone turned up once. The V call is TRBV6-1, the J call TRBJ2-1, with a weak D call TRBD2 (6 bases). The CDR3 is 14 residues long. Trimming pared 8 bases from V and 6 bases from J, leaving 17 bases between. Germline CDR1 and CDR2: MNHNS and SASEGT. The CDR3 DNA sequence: TGTGCCAGCCGAAGCTGGCGGGGCCGCAATGAGCAGTTCTTC. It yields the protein CASRSWRGRNEQFF.

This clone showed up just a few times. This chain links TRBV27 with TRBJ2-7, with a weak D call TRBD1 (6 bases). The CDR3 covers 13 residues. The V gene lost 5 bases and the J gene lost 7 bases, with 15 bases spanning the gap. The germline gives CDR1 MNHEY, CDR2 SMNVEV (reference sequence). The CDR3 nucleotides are TGTGCCAGCAGTCCAGCACAGGGAGAAGAGCAGTACTTC. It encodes CASSPAQGEEQYF.

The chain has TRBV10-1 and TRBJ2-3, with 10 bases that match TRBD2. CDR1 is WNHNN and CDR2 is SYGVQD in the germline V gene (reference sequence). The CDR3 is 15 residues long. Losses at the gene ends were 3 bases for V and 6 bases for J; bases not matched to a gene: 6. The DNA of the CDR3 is TGCGCCAGCAGTGACCAGCTAGCGGGAGAGGATACGCAGTATTTT. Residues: CASSDQLAGEDTQYF.

The CDR3 nucleotides are TGTGCCGGCACTAGCGCGCAACTAACAGATACGCAGTATTTT. Protein sequence: CAGTSAQLTDTQYF. The chain employs TRBV2 and TRBJ2-3; 7 bases line up with TRBD2. After removal of 11 bases from V and 3 bases from J, the junction contained 11 bases not matched to a gene. The CDR3 is made up of 14 amino acids. Germline V lookup: CDR1 SNHLY, CDR2 FYNNEI. The full variable domain, in which reference TRBV2 and TRBJ2-3 provide the parts outside the CDR3, is EPEVTQTPSHQVTQMGQEVILRCVPISNHLYFYWYRQILGQKVEFLVSFYNNEISEKSEIFDDQFSVERPDGSNFTLKIRSTKLEDSAMYFCAGTSAQLTDTQYFGPGTRLTVL.

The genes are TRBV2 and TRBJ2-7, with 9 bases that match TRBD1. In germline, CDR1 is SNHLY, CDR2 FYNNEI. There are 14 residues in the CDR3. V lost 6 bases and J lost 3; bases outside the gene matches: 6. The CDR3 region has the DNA TGTGCCAGCAGAGTGGGGACAGGGATCTACGAGCAGTACTTC. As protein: CASRVGTGIYEQYF.